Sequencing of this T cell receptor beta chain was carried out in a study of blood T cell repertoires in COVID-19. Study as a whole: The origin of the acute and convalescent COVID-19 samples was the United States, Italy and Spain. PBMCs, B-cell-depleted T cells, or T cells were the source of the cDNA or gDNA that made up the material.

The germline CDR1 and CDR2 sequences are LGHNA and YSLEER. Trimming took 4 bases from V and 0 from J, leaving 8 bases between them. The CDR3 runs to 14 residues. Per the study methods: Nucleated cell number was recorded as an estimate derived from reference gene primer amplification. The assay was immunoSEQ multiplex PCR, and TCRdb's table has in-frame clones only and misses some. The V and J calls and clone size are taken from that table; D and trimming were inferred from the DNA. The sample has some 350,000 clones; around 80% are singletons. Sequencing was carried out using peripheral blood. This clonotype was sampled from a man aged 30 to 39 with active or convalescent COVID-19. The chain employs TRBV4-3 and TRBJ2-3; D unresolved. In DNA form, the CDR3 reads TGCGCCAGCAGCCTCTTTACTAGCACAGATACGCAGTATTTT. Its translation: CASSLFTSTDTQYF.